Here is one T cell receptor beta chain with its context. Its target is unknown. Germline assignment: CDR1 MNHEY and CDR2 SMNVEV (reference sequence). The CDR3 runs 15 residues. The V end lost 1 base, the J end lost 6 bases, and 13 bases lay between the germline ends. The table came from immunoSEQ multiplex PCR; TCRdb's copy has only in-frame clones and leaves some out. Of under 80,000 clones in the sample, approximately 93% were seen once. The validation cohort, a group of under 150 subjects, included the donors and was separate from the approximately 660-subject first cohort. The data were obtained in a study of cytomegalovirus exposure and HLA in healthy donors. Study observations and caveats: The TCR clusters that emerged in the first cohort tended, a later analysis found, to co-occur in the 120 or so validation repertoires. Using the classifier, cytomegalovirus status was reportedly diagnosed with high specificity and sensitivity.

The chain combines TRBV27 with TRBJ1-5; D call uncertain. The source material was PBMCs. The sequence came from a woman between 18 and 29 years old in good health and CMV-seronegative. CDR3 residues: CASSLYYGEFQPQHF. CDR3 coding DNA: TGTGCCAGCAGTTTATATTACGGTGAATTTCAGCCCCAGCATTTT.